The present T cell receptor beta chain was sequenced within a study of blood T cell repertoires in COVID-19 (dated by TCRdb to about 2020). Background on the whole study: The collaborator samples originated in the United States, Italy and Spain and spanned the acute and convalescent phases of COVID-19. The prospective study material was composed of cDNA or gDNA derived from T cells, B-cell-depleted T cells, or PBMCs. Subjects who had been exposed to COVID-19, were actively infected with it, or had recovered from it provided the deeply sampled blood TCRbeta repertoires that made up the dataset. The repertoires were made available in a free public database intended to serve as a resource for research on the immune response to SARS-CoV-2. The samples were drawn from the first 160 participants of the ongoing ImmuneRACE study and from 950 to 1,500 subjects provided by 6 global collaborators. The sample metadata nearly always contained a de-identified subject ID, COVID-19 status, age in years and sex. HLA class I and class II types, where available, came from metadata supplied by the sample provider rather than from assay-based typing.

Trimming takes 2 bases from V and 11 bases from J, and the germline ends sit 12 bases apart. CDR1 is given as SNHLY and CDR2 as FYNNEI, both from the germline V gene. Including the terminal cysteine and phenylalanine, the CDR3 comprises 12 residues. Of the read, only the CDR3 DNA is kept; its 36 bases are in frame from base 1. In the prospective study, participants were roughly 18 to 95 years old, resided in approximately 22 geographic areas of the United States, and were enrolled through a virtual design. To assign participants to cohorts, the prospective study relied on clinical history that participants themselves reported in a screening survey and a study questionnaire. For ImmuneRACE Cohort 3, a participant was defined as recovered based on two consecutive negative NP/OP PCR tests, clearance by a healthcare professional, or resolution of symptoms. In the prospective study, mobile phlebotomists collected whole blood, serum and a nasopharyngeal or oropharyngeal swab from each participant. Prospective study participants could optionally give additional blood draws and questionnaires over a roughly 2-month period. Before DNA extraction, prospective study blood samples were shipped either frozen or at room temperature.

General conclusions and limits of the study: The quantity of clinical and demographic metadata differed by source and by participant and was supplied without curation.

TCRbeta CDR3 regions were amplified from genomic DNA using the immunoSEQ Assay, a bias-controlled multiplex PCR. Processing in the source paper ran as follows. Nucleated cell counts per sample were estimated from amplification of reference gene primers within the assay. To quantify the absolute abundance of each unique TCRbeta CDR3 rearrangement, sequence reads were collapsed and filtered. For each sample, productive Simpson clonality was calculated as the square root of Simpson's diversity index over productive rearrangements. TCRdb holds this immuneACCESS table with in-frame rearrangements only. Some clones are missing; in checked studies, unresolved V genes explain under half, and the rest has no known cause. That table is the source of V, J and clone size, and D and trimming were worked out from the DNA. This sample lists roughly 250,000 clones; over 75% were detected once. Of the sample, approximately 2.5% falls within the top ten clones.

A remark on this clone: The specificity of this receptor is unknown. No base qualities exist here, and no much larger clone lies one base off it.

The chain links TRBV2 with TRBJ1-1; no D segment can be confidently identified. This receptor was obtained from a woman between 18 and 29 years old who had recovered from COVID-19. What was sequenced was PBMCs or T cells enriched from blood (not recorded which). The CDR3 reads as follows: CASSETTVRAFF. The nucleotides are TGTGCCAGCAGTGAAACTACGGTGCGGGCTTTCTTT.